The following is a TCR beta chain sequence with its context. This sample includes further DNA sequences coding for the same CDR3. The sequenced template was cDNA made from the entire isolated RNA. Profiled with immunoSEQ multiplex PCR; TCRdb holds only in-frame clones, not every one. The sample carries about 40,000 clones, 50% recorded once. The data are from a study of beta chain features in type 1 diabetes. Germline CDR1 and CDR2: ENHRY and SYGVKD. The V end was cut by 4 bases, the J end by 2 bases, with 11 bases between. The CDR3 contains 14 residues. Donors underwent one heparinised blood draw, about 0.12 L on average.

Sample: stem cell memory CD4+ T cells from blood. This receptor was identified in a woman aged 25 to 39 in good health. The genes are TRBV10-3 and TRBJ2-5; D might be TRBD1 (5 bases). CDR3 DNA: TGTGCCATCAGTGTAGGACAAATACAAGAGACCCAGTACTTC. Translated: CAISVGQIQETQYF.